This TCR beta chain is from a study of cytomegalovirus exposure and HLA in healthy donors (dated by TCRdb to 2015 to 2018). Notes on the research overall: The 500 to 700 repertoires of the first cohort and the roughly 120 validation repertoires were produced on the same platform, according to a later analysis. The study combined high-throughput TCR immunosequencing, statistical association of individual TCRs with disease status, and machine learning to predict cytomegalovirus infection status. The study was designed to test whether signatures of past pathogen exposure could be identified by cataloging public T cell receptors. In addition to the first cohort of 666 subjects, a separate validation cohort of some 120 different subjects was used. Beyond this particular receptor, the publication reports: The study listed 150 to 200 TCR beta chains as associated with cytomegalovirus. The authors suggested that the approach could potentially be extended to other disease states and immunological phenotypes. Most TCR sequences were seen in very few donors, while some public TCRs were found in many individuals. In vitro tests confirmed that a few of the cytomegalovirus-associated TCR beta chains recognize cytomegalovirus antigens. A later analysis had no HLA typing for the validation cohort, so co-occurrence there was scored across all 120 repertoires. In both the original and validation cohorts, the classifier was reported to diagnose cytomegalovirus status with high specificity and sensitivity. Subsequent analysis determined that TCRs grouped into clusters in the first cohort also showed a tendency toward co-occurrence across the 90 to 150 validation repertoires, and 94% of cluster scores exceeded 0.

Between the V and J ends, shortened by 8 bases and 4 bases respectively, the junction contains 21 bases. Per the germline V gene, SGHAT is the CDR1 and FQNNGV is the CDR2. CDR3 length: 16 amino acids, cysteine to phenylalanine. CDR3 DNA only is kept here, 48 bases in frame from base 1. Donors formed part of the validation cohort, which comprised some 120 subjects and was distinct from the first cohort of over 500 subjects. With respect to this clone: Its antigen remains unidentified. One base away there is no much larger clone; base qualities are not given.

Receptor amplification or capture employed the immunoSEQ multiplex PCR assay. The paper's data handling went like this. To diagnose cytomegalovirus status from the catalog of TCR beta chain sequences, a statistical classification framework was built. TCRdb limited this immuneACCESS table to in-frame rearrangements with V and J called. A share of clones is missing; checked studies link under half to unresolved V genes, and the rest is unexplained. That table furnishes V, J and clone size, whereas the DNA furnished D and trimming. For this sample the table gives 250,000 or so clones, of which about 87% were detected only once. 2.6% of the sample is taken by the ten largest.

The origin of this receptor is a man aged 18 to 30 in good health and CMV-seronegative. This chain is built from TRBV11-2 and TRBJ2-1; 5 matching bases give a weak D call of TRBD2. Sample: PBMCs. The bases read TGTGCCAGCGCTCGTCTTGGCGGACTTGAATACAATGAGCAGTTCTTC. It translates as CASARLGGLEYNEQFF.